These T cell receptor beta chains were read from a single sample in a study of regulatory T cells in long-lasting Graves disease. Via MiXCR, TCRdb re-called the multiplex PCR reads, giving one row per CDR3 protein. The data hold some 560,000 distinct CDR3 sequences, with about 15% observed a single time. This same sample was also taken into another study, of T cells in Graves' hyperthyroidism and ophthalmopathy.

The sample was peripheral blood mononuclear cells (PBMCs), taken at new diagnosis, from a patient treated with antithyroid drugs. The receptors were sampled from a woman in her forties or fifties with Graves disease. CDR3s include the opening cysteine and the closing phenylalanine or tryptophan. The D gene is left open where the match is weak. For some rows the clone size is stated as once, few or many, or as a class when expanded; others skip it.

V	J	size	D	CDR3	DNA
TRBV3-1	TRBJ1-5	many	TRBD1	CASSRWDRGRGNQPQHF	TGTGCCAGCAGTCGTTGGGACAGAGGCCGGGGCAATCAGCCCCAGCATTTT
TRBV3-1	TRBJ2-1	many	.	CASSQTDNEQFF	TGTGCCAGCAGCCAAACAGATAATGAGCAGTTCTTC
TRBV27	TRBJ2-1	.	.	CASSSLGGRLGDEQFF	TGTGCCAGCAGTTCCCTGGGGGGCCGCTTAGGGGATGAGCAGTTCTTC
TRBV2	TRBJ2-7	.	TRBD1	CASSMGNRGDEQYF	TGTGCCAGCAGTATGGGAAACAGGGGGGACGAGCAGTACTTC
TRBV12-3/TRBV12-4	TRBJ2-7	many	TRBD2	CASSKTGTRKYEQYF	TGTGCCAGCAGCAAAACCGGGACTAGGAAGTACGAGCAGTACTTC
TRBV20-1	TRBJ2-3	.	.	CSARAADTALTDTQYF	TGCAGTGCTAGAGCGGCCGACACGGCCCTCACAGATACGCAGTATTTT
TRBV5-1	TRBJ1-4	many	.	CASSLGVLNEKLFF	TGCGCCAGCAGCTTGGGCGTCTTGAATGAAAAACTGTTTTTT
TRBV6-1	TRBJ2-3	few	.	CASFSAGGTDTQYF	TGTGCCAGTTTCTCAGCCGGGGGAACAGATACGCAGTATTTT
TRBV18	TRBJ1-6	few	TRBD1	CASSPPGQGAPLLHF	TGTGCCAGCTCACCACCGGGACAGGGGGCTCCGCTCCTCCACTTT
TRBV6-2/TRBV6-3	TRBJ2-4	many	.	CATQWAGGRDIQYF	TGTGCCACCCAATGGGCAGGTGGAAGAGACATTCAGTACTTC
TRBV29-1	TRBJ1-2	once	.	CSVELGAGVGYTF	TGCAGCGTTGAACTGGGAGCCGGGGTCGGCTACACCTTC
TRBV11-2	TRBJ2-7	.	TRBD2	CASQRELTYEQYF	TGTGCCAGCCAGCGGGAACTAACCTACGAGCAGTACTTC
TRBV6-1	TRBJ1-5	many	.	CASKTRGLYSNQPQHF	TGTGCCAGCAAAACCCGGGGGCTGTATAGCAATCAGCCCCAGCATTTT
TRBV19	TRBJ2-2	few	.	CASSISRVVTGELFF	TGTGCCAGTAGTATTTCCAGGGTGGTCACCGGGGAGCTGTTTTTT
TRBV29-1	TRBJ2-5	many	.	CSVDSRETQYF	TGCAGCGTTGACAGTCGTGAGACCCAGTACTTC
TRBV12-3/TRBV12-4	TRBJ2-7	few	.	CASSPSPENYEQYF	TGTGCCAGCAGTCCCTCCCCAGAAAACTACGAGCAGTACTTC
TRBV18	TRBJ1-2	few	.	CASSPWVEGRANYGYTF	TGTGCCAGCTCACCCTGGGTTGAGGGCCGAGCTAACTATGGCTACACCTTC
TRBV19	TRBJ1-2	.	.	CASTRGTNYGYTF	TGTGCCAGTACTAGGGGAACGAACTATGGCTACACCTTC
TRBV19	TRBJ1-6	.	.	CASSISGSSYNSPLHF	TGTGCCAGTAGTATCTCGGGGAGCTCCTATAATTCACCCCTCCACTTT
TRBV4-1	TRBJ1-1	.	.	CASSQESQVGGEAFF	TGCGCCAGCAGCCAAGAATCACAGGTAGGGGGAGAAGCTTTCTTT
TRBV6-1	TRBJ2-2	many	.	CASTKAGYTGELFF	TGTGCCAGCACCAAGGCAGGCTACACCGGGGAGCTGTTTTTT
TRBV20-1	TRBJ2-1	many	.	CSALQGLGHPSGDEQFF	TGCAGTGCTCTACAGGGCCTGGGACACCCTTCAGGGGATGAGCAGTTCTTC
TRBV24-1	TRBJ2-2	.	.	CATSDAQGVTGELFF	TGTGCCACCAGTGATGCTCAGGGCGTCACCGGGGAGCTGTTTTTT
TRBV2	TRBJ2-3	many	.	CASSTGQSRDTQYF	TGTGCCAGCAGTACAGGACAGTCGAGAGATACGCAGTATTTT
TRBV7-9	TRBJ1-5	.	.	CASSPRTLAQHF	TGTGCCAGCAGCCCCCGGACACTAGCCCAGCATTTT
TRBV28	TRBJ1-4	.	.	CASSLQVAGPEKLFF	TGTGCCAGCAGTTTACAGGTCGCCGGGCCTGAAAAACTGTTTTTT
TRBV6-5	TRBJ1-1	many	.	CASSSAGGTEAFF	TGTGCCAGCAGTTCGGCGGGGGGAACTGAAGCTTTCTTT
TRBV7-8	TRBJ1-1	many	.	CASSLGTPMNTEAFF	TGTGCCAGCAGCTTGGGGACGCCCATGAACACTGAAGCTTTCTTT
TRBV3-1	TRBJ2-3	many	.	CASSHSTTTDTQYF	TGTGCCAGCAGCCACAGCACTACCACAGATACGCAGTATTTT
TRBV28	TRBJ1-2	few	.	CASRTTRENYGYTF	TGTGCCAGCAGAACTACCAGGGAAAACTATGGCTACACCTTC
TRBV2	TRBJ1-5	few	.	CASAGDYSNQPQHF	TGTGCCAGCGCTGGGGACTATAGCAATCAGCCCCAGCATTTT
TRBV28	TRBJ2-2	many	TRBD2	CASRVAGVNTGELFF	TGTGCCAGCAGGGTTGCGGGGGTAAACACCGGGGAGCTGTTTTTT
TRBV7-7	TRBJ1-5	few	.	CASSSAGVGISNQPQHF	TGTGCTAGCAGCTCCGCCGGGGTTGGAATAAGCAATCAGCCCCAGCATTTT
TRBV6-1	TRBJ2-7	many	TRBD1	CASTKSGTGTYEQYF	TGTGCCAGCACAAAATCCGGGACAGGAACCTACGAGCAGTACTTC
TRBV7-9	TRBJ1-4	.	.	CASSLLAVSEKLFF	TGTGCCAGCAGCTTACTGGCCGTCAGTGAAAAACTGTTTTTT
TRBV5-1	TRBJ2-7	few	.	CASSLVSQSSYEQYF	TGCGCCAGCAGCTTGGTTAGCCAGAGCTCCTACGAGCAGTACTTC
TRBV28	TRBJ2-7	many	.	CASSLHTSTYEQYF	TGTGCCAGCAGTTTACATACCAGCACCTACGAGCAGTACTTC
TRBV6-1	TRBJ1-6	many	TRBD1	CASTRGGQASSPLHF	TGTGCCAGCACTAGGGGGGGACAGGCTAGTTCACCCCTCCACTTT
TRBV2	TRBJ1-1	many	.	CASREMDTEAFF	TGTGCCAGCAGGGAGATGGACACTGAAGCTTTCTTT
TRBV5-4	TRBJ2-1	few	.	CASSPSWYGGDEQFF	TGTGCCAGCAGCCCCTCTTGGTACGGGGGCGATGAGCAGTTCTTC
TRBV6-1	TRBJ1-5	.	.	CASKQEWGPQHF	TGTGCCAGCAAACAGGAATGGGGCCCCCAGCATTTT
TRBV6-5	TRBJ1-1	few	TRBD1	CASSYRTGVNTEAFF	TGTGCCAGCAGTTACCGCACAGGGGTTAACACTGAAGCTTTCTTT
TRBV20-1	TRBJ2-7	.	TRBD1	CSARGDRGTYEQYF	TGCAGTGCTAGAGGAGACAGGGGCACCTACGAGCAGTACTTC
TRBV3-1	TRBJ1-2	many	TRBD1	CASSQARTGHGYTF	TGTGCCAGCAGCCAAGCCCGGACAGGGCATGGCTACACCTTC